Listed here are 14 T cell receptor beta chains from one sample, sequenced in a study of technical replicates of blood from a handful of donors. Repertoires were generated with immunoSEQ multiplex PCR, while TCRdb's copy carries only in-frame clones and drops some. Among tens of thousands of clones listed, more than 95% were seen once. Sequenced material: T cells isolated from PBMCs. Receptors originate from a human donor in good health.

The rearrangement uses TRBV4-1 and TRBJ1-5; D might be TRBD1 (5 bases). CDR1 is MGHRA and CDR2 is YSYEKL in the germline V gene. The CDR3 runs 17 residues. Trimming pared 4 bases from V and 2 bases from J, leaving 18 bases between. CDR3 DNA sequence: TGCGCCAGCAGCCCTGGTGGACGGGGGAGAGGCAATCAGCCCCAGCATTTT. This encodes CASSPGGRGRGNQPQHF.

The J gene is TRBJ2-7, the V gene TRBV2, with 9 bases aligning to TRBD1. CDR3 length: 18 amino acids. Germline loops: CDR1 SNHLY, CDR2 FYNNEI. Trimming took 5 bases from V and 0 from J; bases not matched to a gene: 14. The CDR3: CASSKGQGSVSSSYEQYF. In DNA form, the CDR3 reads TGTGCCAGCAGTAAAGGACAGGGGTCCGTCTCGAGCTCCTACGAGCAGTACTTC.

This clone was recorded once. The chain uses TRBV2 and TRBJ2-2; D is perhaps TRBD2 (6 bases). Germline V gene lookup returns CDR1 SNHLY and CDR2 FYNNEI. Deletions cut 0 bases from V and 4 bases from J, with 9 bases between. The CDR3 extends over 15 amino acids. DNA for the CDR3: TGTGCCAGCAGTGAAGCCGGGGGTGGCACCGGGGAGCTGTTTTTT. Amino acid sequence: CASSEAGGGTGELFF. The whole variable domain, remainder taken from reference TRBV2 and TRBJ2-2, is EPEVTQTPSHQVTQMGQEVILRCVPISNHLYFYWYRQILGQKVEFLVSFYNNEISEKSEIFDDQFSVERPDGSNFTLKIRSTKLEDSAMYFCASSEAGGGTGELFFGEGSRLTVL.

The V call is TRBV6-5, the J call TRBJ1-6; D uncertain. Germline V gene data show CDR1 as MNHEY and CDR2 as SVGAGI. Trimming cost V 6 bases and J 14 bases, with 11 bases left between them. The CDR3 is made up of 11 amino acids. Here the CDR3 reads CASRATSSLHF. DNA of the CDR3: TGTGCCAGCAGAGCTACTTCTTCCCTCCACTTT.

The rearrangement uses TRBV2 and TRBJ1-4, with 11 positions matching TRBD1. CDR1 and CDR2 from the germline V gene are SNHLY and FYNNEI. The CDR3 runs to 16 residues. V was pared by 6 bases and J by 7 bases, with 10 bases of the junction left unmatched. CDR3 DNA: TGTGCCAGCAGCGTACGGCGGGGACAGGGGGGTGAAAAACTGTTTTTT. Its protein product is CASSVRRGQGGEKLFF.

This clone was counted once. V and J are TRBV2 and TRBJ2-7, with D possibly TRBD1 on 5 matching bases. The CDR3 runs to 14 residues. The V end lost 5 bases, the J end lost 5 bases, and 16 bases lay between the germline ends. The germline gives CDR1 SNHLY, CDR2 FYNNEI. The CDR3 nucleotides are TGTGCCAGCAGTCGGCTTCTGGGGCCTAACGAGCAGTACTTC. It translates to CASSRLLGPNEQYF.

This clone was counted once. V gene TRBV2 combines with J gene TRBJ1-1; tentatively, D is TRBD1 (5 bases). The germline V gene encodes CDR1 SNHLY and CDR2 FYNNEI. V was trimmed by 6 bases and J by 11 bases, leaving 16 bases between them. There are 12 residues in the CDR3. CDR3 DNA: TGTGCCAGCAGAATCGGCCAGGGTTGGGCTTTCTTT. It is translated as CASRIGQGWAFF.

The chain joins TRBV11-2 to TRBJ2-2; perhaps TRBD1 as D (8 bases). The CDR3 consists of 15 residues. Trimming pared 4 bases from V and 6 bases from J, leaving 15 bases between. CDR1 SGHAT and CDR2 FQNNGV come from the germline V gene. The CDR3: CASSSPTGGAGELFF. In DNA form, the CDR3 reads TGTGCCAGCAGCTCCCCAACAGGGGGGGCCGGGGAGCTGTTTTTT.

V gene TRBV6-1 combines with J gene TRBJ2-7; D not resolved. The CDR3 contains 13 residues. Germline CDR1 is MNHNS and CDR2 is SASEGT. V was cut by 10 bases and J by 2 bases, with 15 bases left in between. The CDR3 sequence is CAIPTGSPYEQYF. In nucleotides, the CDR3 is TGTGCCATCCCAACCGGGTCACCCTACGAGCAGTACTTC.

The chain carries TRBV9 and TRBJ2-1, with TRBD2 as a possible D gene (5 bases). Germline loops: CDR1 SGDLS, CDR2 YYNGEE. V dropped 0 bases and J dropped 5 bases, with 15 bases sitting between them. The CDR3 covers 16 residues. CDR3: CASSVDRERPNNEQFF. CDR3 coding DNA: TGTGCCAGCAGCGTAGACCGGGAAAGACCAAACAATGAGCAGTTCTTC.

J is TRBJ1-6 and V is TRBV7-8; D is perhaps TRBD1 (6 bases). Germline V gene lookup returns CDR1 SGHVS and CDR2 FQNEAQ. This CDR3 contains 17 residues. Trimming pared 5 bases from V and 7 bases from J, leaving 21 bases between. CDR3 in amino acids: CASSQNPLQGRNSPLHF. For the CDR3, the DNA is TGTGCCAGCAGCCAAAATCCCCTACAGGGTAGGAATTCACCCCTCCACTTT.

The V call is TRBV13, the J call TRBJ2-1; 12 bases fit TRBD1. Trimming took 5 bases from V and 7 from J; bases not matched to a gene: 6. The CDR3 spans 15 residues. Looked up from germline, CDR1 is PRHDT and CDR2 is FYEKMQ (reference sequence). The CDR3 loop reads CASSPGQGAENEQFF. CDR3 bases: TGTGCCAGCAGCCCGGGACAGGGGGCGGAAAATGAGCAGTTCTTC.

The chain recombines TRBV6-1 with TRBJ1-1; D unclear. The CDR3 extends over 12 amino acids. V lost 1 base and J lost 7, with 7 bases in between. Germline values: CDR1 MNHNS, CDR2 SASEGT. CDR3 amino acids: CASSEGHFEAFF. The CDR3, as DNA: TGTGCCAGCAGTGAAGGACACTTTGAAGCTTTCTTT.

This chain connects TRBV5-1 to TRBJ1-5, with 8 bases that match TRBD1. This CDR3 contains 15 residues. Germline-derived CDR1 and CDR2 are SGHRS and YFSETQ. The V segment lost 4 bases and the J segment 2 bases; nucleotides outside the gene matches: 5. The CDR3 region is CASSQGGQGNQPQHF. The CDR3 region has the DNA TGCGCCAGCAGCCAGGGGGGACAGGGCAATCAGCCCCAGCATTTT.